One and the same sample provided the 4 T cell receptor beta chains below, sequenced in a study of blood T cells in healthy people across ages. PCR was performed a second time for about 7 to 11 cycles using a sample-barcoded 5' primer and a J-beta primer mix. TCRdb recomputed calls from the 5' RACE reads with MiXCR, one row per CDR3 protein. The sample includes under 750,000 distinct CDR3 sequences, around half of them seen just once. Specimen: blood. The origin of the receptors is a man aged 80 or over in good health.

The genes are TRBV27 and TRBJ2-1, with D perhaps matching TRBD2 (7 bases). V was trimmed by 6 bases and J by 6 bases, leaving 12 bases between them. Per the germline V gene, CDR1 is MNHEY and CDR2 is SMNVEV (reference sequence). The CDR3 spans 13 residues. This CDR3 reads CASRSRGPNEQFF. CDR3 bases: TGTGCCAGCAGGTCGCGGGGGCCCAATGAGCAGTTCTTC.

Written as DNA, the CDR3 is TGTGCCAGCAGTCAACCAGACAGGGGGCGTCGGTCCCAGTACTTC. It is translated as CASSQPDRGRRSQYF. This sequence joins TRBV6-6 and TRBJ2-5, with TRBD1 identical over 10 bases. V trimming: 5 bases; J trimming: 9 bases; junction bases outside the gene matches: 12. This CDR3 is 15 amino acids long. Germline CDR1 reads MNHNY; CDR2 reads SVGAGI (reference sequence).

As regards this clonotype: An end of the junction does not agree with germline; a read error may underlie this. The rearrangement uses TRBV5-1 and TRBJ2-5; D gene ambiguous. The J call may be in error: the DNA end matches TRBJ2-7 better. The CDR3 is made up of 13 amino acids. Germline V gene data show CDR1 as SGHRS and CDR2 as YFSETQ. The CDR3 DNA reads TGCGCCAGCAGCTTGCGGCCTTCCTGCGAGCAGTACTTC. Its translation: CASSLRPSCEQYF.

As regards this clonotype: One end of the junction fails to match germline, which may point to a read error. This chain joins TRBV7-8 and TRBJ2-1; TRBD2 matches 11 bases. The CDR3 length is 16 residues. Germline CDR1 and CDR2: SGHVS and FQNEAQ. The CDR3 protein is CAGSLRGLAENNEQFF. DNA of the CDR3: TGTGCCGGCAGCTTGAGGGGACTAGCGGAAAACAATGAGCAGTTCTTC.